Detailed here is one T cell receptor (beta chain). What it recognizes is unknown. Sequencing of the DNA from cultured CD4+ T cells was carried out with the Oncomine TCR Beta short-read assay. From the PCR reads, TCRdb called clonotypes with MiXCR, one entry per CDR3 protein. The sample has 20,000 to 25,000 distinct CDR3 sequences; less than 65% are singletons. This CDR3 contains 15 residues. Per germline, CDR1 LGHDT and CDR2 YNNKEL (reference sequence). V lost 3 bases and J lost 7; bases outside the gene matches: 7. This sample's treatment: approximately 9-day PBMC culture with coronavirus spike peptide pools or control peptides (ViraFEST assay). This entry is derived from a study of vaccination and CD4 T cells after COVID-19. Study results and caveats: Analysis of convalescent patients found that 304 of 307 vaccine-specific clones were spike mono-reactive. Convalescent patients had a median 86.3% of post-vaccine SARS-CoV-2-reactive clones that were detected only after vaccination, not before it.

This receptor was obtained from a human donor who received a COVID-19 vaccine. The specimen comprised CD4+ T cells from blood, cultured in vitro, sampled after SARS-CoV-2 vaccination. This chain uses TRBV3-1 with TRBJ2-1; 9 nucleotides align to TRBD1. CDR3 in DNA: TGTGCCAGCAGCCACCCCCGGACAGGGGATAATGAGCAGTTCTTC. Encoded protein: CASSHPRTGDNEQFF.